The present T cell receptor (beta chain) was sequenced within a study of Ad26.COV2.S vaccination and SARS-CoV-2 variants. About the research overall: The vaccine Ad26.COV2.S was put into the muscle once, or twice with 56 days between.

As to treatment: over 15 received Ad26.COV2.S at low or high dose, single or two shots; 5 received placebo; per-sample allocation not given. Day 63 after the first injection of vaccine or placebo was the sampling time. TCRdb keeps only in-frame clones here, not all; method: immunoSEQ multiplex PCR. The sample yields 300,000 to 450,000 clones, approximately 84% seen once. This CDR3 is built from 16 residues. The V and J ends lost 4 bases and 1 base, in that order; junction bases with no gene match: 7. In germline, CDR1 is SGHRS, CDR2 YFSETQ. The input for sequencing was peripheral blood, taken in a trial of Ad26.COV2.S vaccine versus placebo. This clonotype was obtained from a person aged 18-65 years who received the Ad26.COV2.S COVID-19 vaccine or a placebo. This sequence joins TRBV5-1 and TRBJ2-2; 7 bases agree with TRBD1. CDR3 residues: CASSPGQWKNTGELFF. DNA for the CDR3: TGCGCCAGCAGCCCGGGACAGTGGAAGAACACCGGGGAGCTGTTTTTT.